This entry lists 12 T cell receptor beta chains sequenced from one sample in a study of T cells in Graves' hyperthyroidism and ophthalmopathy. RNA transcripts served as the template for amplifying TCR beta CDR3 regions. The HTBI set primed first-round TCR CDR3 RT-PCR. TCRdb redid the calling of the multiplex PCR reads with MiXCR, one entry per CDR3 protein. The profile shows fewer than 400,000 distinct CDR3 sequences, about 14% of them singletons. The sample taken for sequencing was blood. These receptors were collected from a man aged 45-60 years with Graves' ophthalmopathy.

The chain has TRBV20-1 and TRBJ2-1; D might be TRBD2 (6 bases). V was shortened by 3 bases and J by 3 bases, with 12 bases between the two germline ends. Germline CDR1 DFQATT, CDR2 SNEGSKA (reference sequence). CDR3 length: 14 residues. The CDR3: CSASTGVIYNEQFF. CDR3 sequence (DNA): TGCAGTGCTAGTACGGGAGTAATCTACAATGAGCAGTTCTTC.

This clonotype has more than one count but fewer than ten. The V call is TRBV28, the J call TRBJ2-5, with 10 bases matching TRBD1. Germline CDR1 and CDR2: MDHEN and SYDVKM. V lost 5 bases to trimming and J lost 4 bases; unmatched junction nucleotides: 4. The CDR3 extends over 14 amino acids. CDR3: CASSGDRGLETQYF. The CDR3 DNA sequence: TGTGCCAGCAGTGGCGACAGGGGGCTAGAGACCCAGTACTTC.

This clonotype was counted many times. The V call is TRBV24-1, the J call TRBJ2-2; no firm D call. The CDR3 is made up of 13 amino acids. Per the germline V gene, CDR1 is KGHDR and CDR2 is SFDVKD. With 3 bases removed from V and 4 bases from J, the gap between germline ends came to 5 bases. The CDR3 loop is CATSDPLTGELFF. Here the CDR3 DNA reads TGTGCCACCAGTGATCCACTCACCGGGGAGCTGTTTTTT.

This clonotype was seen repeatedly, ten times or more. The V call is TRBV28, the J call TRBJ1-5; the D gene is possibly TRBD1 (5 bases). The CDR3 is made up of 15 amino acids. Looked up from germline, CDR1 is MDHEN and CDR2 is SYDVKM. V gave up 6 bases and J gave up 6 bases, with 18 bases separating them. CDR3 DNA: TGTGCCAGCAGCCCCGTTATGGGGGGTATTCAGCCCCAGCATTTT. Encoded protein: CASSPVMGGIQPQHF. The full variable domain, in which reference TRBV28 and TRBJ1-5 provide the parts outside the CDR3, is DVKVTQSSRYLVKRTGEKVFLECVQDMDHENMFWYRQDPGLGLRLIYFSYDVKMKEKGDIPEGYSVSREKKERFSLILESASTNQTSMYLCASSPVMGGIQPQHFGDGTRLSIL.

The rearrangement uses TRBV19 and TRBJ1-2, with a weak D call TRBD1 (5 bases). V lost 4 bases, J lost 5 bases, and 14 bases lay in between. CDR1 and CDR2 (germline): LNHDA, SQIVND (reference sequence). The CDR3 has 14 amino acids. CDR3 residues: CASSNPGPIYGYTF. As DNA, the CDR3 is TGTGCCAGTAGTAACCCGGGACCGATTTATGGCTACACCTTC.

Many counts were recorded for this clonotype. The chain links TRBV20-1 to TRBJ2-1; D gene unclear. This CDR3 has 11 amino acids. Trimming removed 5 bases at V and 10 bases at J, with 12 bases between. In germline, CDR1 is DFQATT, CDR2 SNEGSKA (reference sequence). CDR3 in amino acids: CSAPLTAEQFF. DNA of the CDR3: TGCAGTGCTCCCTTAACGGCGGAGCAGTTCTTC.

In this sample, this clonotype turned up many times. V is TRBV28 and J is TRBJ2-1; D may be TRBD2 (5 bases). The CDR3 totals 16 residues. V lost 6 bases, J lost 8 bases, and 23 bases lay in between. Germline V gene data show CDR1 as MDHEN and CDR2 as SYDVKM. CDR3 nucleotides: TGTGCCAGCAGAAAAGCCAGACTACTGGTGCCCCATGAGCAGTTCTTC. Amino acid sequence: CASRKARLLVPHEQFF.

Only a few counts were recorded for this clonotype. The chain employs TRBV9 and TRBJ1-2; D ambiguous. V lost 0 bases and J lost 0, with 9 bases in between. The CDR3 is 15 amino acids. Germline loops: CDR1 SGDLS, CDR2 YYNGEE. The CDR3 DNA reads TGTGCCAGCAGCGTAGACCTGGGAACTAACTATGGCTACACCTTC. Amino acid sequence: CASSVDLGTNYGYTF.

This clonotype was recorded many times. The genes are TRBV29-1 and TRBJ1-2, with D possibly being TRBD1 (5 bases). Germline CDR1 reads SQVTM; CDR2 reads ANQGSEA. V was cut by 5 bases and J by 1 base, with 14 bases left in between. CDR3 size: 14 residues. CDR3 protein: CSVSPGGDNYGYTF. The CDR3 nucleotides are TGCAGCGTTTCCCCCGGGGGGGATAACTATGGCTACACCTTC.

About this clonotype itself: A read error is possible here, since a much larger clone lies one base away. The chain recombines TRBV20-1 with TRBJ2-7, with no clear D. The CDR3 is made up of 14 amino acids. Germline lookup yields CDR1 DFQATT and CDR2 SNEGSKA (reference sequence). CDR3 in DNA: TGCGGTGCTACGACATATGGATCTCCCTACGAGCAGTACTTC. Encoded protein: CGATTYGSPYEQYF.

This clonotype appeared a few times. This chain uses TRBV4-1 with TRBJ2-7, with TRBD2 identical over 11 bases. After removal of 0 bases from V and 3 bases from J, the junction contained 10 bases not matched to a gene. CDR1 MGHRA and CDR2 YSYEKL come from the germline V gene. The CDR3 covers 18 residues. CDR3 amino acids: CASSQDQALAGALYEQYF. The CDR3 DNA sequence: TGCGCCAGCAGCCAAGATCAGGCACTAGCGGGAGCTCTCTACGAGCAGTACTTC.

This clonotype was seen at least ten times. The chain recombines TRBV10-3 with TRBJ2-3, with 9 nucleotides matching TRBD2. There are 16 residues in the CDR3. Trimming removed 3 bases from V and 3 bases from J; junction bases left unmatched: 7. Germline V CDR1 and CDR2: ENHRY, SYGVKD. The CDR3 DNA follows: TGTGCCATCAGTGATCGCGCTAGCGGGATGACAGATACGCAGTATTTT. Amino acid sequence: CAISDRASGMTDTQYF.